What follows are 30 T cell receptor beta chains derived from one specimen sequenced in a study of breast tumors, draining lymph nodes, adjacent tissues. Axillary draining lymph nodes of breast cancer patients supplied the node samples. TCRdb fed the multiplex PCR reads into MiXCR, producing one record per CDR3 protein. The profile shows roughly 130,000 distinct CDR3 sequences, just under 20% of them singletons. Sample: axillary lymph node tissue. All receptors come from a female donor with breast cancer. Some clones in this sample may be carry-over from other donors' samples.

This clonotype was detected ten times or more. The chain is built from TRBV6-4 and TRBJ1-3; D remains unclear. CDR1 is MRHNA and CDR2 is SNTAGT in the germline V gene. V gave up 0 bases and J gave up 2 bases, with 23 bases separating them. The CDR3 sequence is 20 residues long. The CDR3 region has the DNA TGTGCCAGCAGTGACTCGATGTTCGACCCCGAGGGTGGGACTGGAAACACCATATATTTT. Translating it yields CASSDSMFDPEGGTGNTIYF.

In its sample, this clonotype was seen many times. The V call is TRBV7-8, the J call TRBJ2-3; 7 bases agree with TRBD2. V lost 2 bases to trimming and J lost 0 bases; unmatched junction nucleotides: 2. The CDR3 is 15 residues long. In germline, CDR1 is SGHVS, CDR2 FQNEAQ. This CDR3 is CASSLLAESTDTQYF. CDR3 coding DNA: TGTGCCAGCAGCTTACTAGCGGAGAGCACAGATACGCAGTATTTT.

This clonotype was picked up many times. The chain employs TRBV11-2 and TRBJ1-4; D gene uncertain. Germline values: CDR1 SGHAT, CDR2 FQNNGV. V lost 7 bases to trimming and J lost 8 bases, with 23 bases between them. This CDR3 is 16 amino acids long. CDR3 nucleotides: TGTGCCAGCAACCACCCAAGAGGTCTGCCCGAAGAAAAACTGTTTTTT. This codes for CASNHPRGLPEEKLFF.

This clonotype was detected many times. This chain joins TRBV6-1 and TRBJ2-7; D may match TRBD1 or TRBD2 (5 bases each). V was clipped by 6 bases and J by 3 bases, with 12 bases between them. CDR1 is MNHNS and CDR2 is SASEGT in the germline V gene. The CDR3 runs to 13 residues. The CDR3 is CASSPGASYEQYF. For the CDR3, the DNA is TGTGCCAGCAGCCCCGGGGCGAGCTACGAGCAGTACTTC.

This clonotype appeared many times. The chain has TRBV7-6 and TRBJ2-3, with D perhaps matching TRBD2 (6 bases). The germline V gene encodes CDR1 SGHVS and CDR2 FNYEAQ. The CDR3 runs 16 residues. Trimming shortened V by 5 bases and J by 5 bases, and 20 bases separated the two germline ends. Written as DNA, the CDR3 is TGTGCCAGCAGCCTTGGGACCCTAGCGAGATTAGATACGCAGTATTTT. Its protein product is CASSLGTLARLDTQYF.

The chain employs TRBV30 and TRBJ2-3; 14 bases fit TRBD2. The ends lost 2 bases at V and 0 bases at J; junction bases unmatched: 4. Looked up from germline, CDR1 is GTSNPN and CDR2 is SVGIG (reference sequence). The CDR3 loop spans 17 amino acids. The CDR3 region is CAWSRLAGGRSTDTQYF. The CDR3 nucleotides read TGTGCCTGGAGTAGACTAGCGGGAGGGCGCAGCACAGATACGCAGTATTTT.

A remark on this clonotype: Because the CDR3 is missing its conserved closing phenylalanine or tryptophan, this is likely a read error. The rearrangement joins TRBV10-1 to TRBJ1-6; D remains ambiguous. The CDR3 sequence is 14 residues long. Trimming took off 4 bases at V and 9 bases at J, with 13 bases between the two ends. Germline lookup yields CDR1 WNHNN and CDR2 SYGVQD (reference sequence). For the CDR3, the DNA is TGCGCCAGCAGTGGCTCGGGAAGTGGTTCACCCCTCCACCTT. As protein: CASSGSGSGSPLHL.

The sample holds many counts of this clonotype. The chain combines TRBV11-2 with TRBJ2-1; TRBD2 matches 8 bases. Germline loops: CDR1 SGHAT, CDR2 FQNNGV. This CDR3 region has 14 residues. V dropped 3 bases and J dropped 7; count of bases not matched to a gene: 5. The CDR3 sequence: CASSLAGGANEQFF. CDR3 nucleotides: TGTGCCAGCAGCTTGGCGGGAGGAGCAAATGAGCAGTTCTTC.

In this sample, this clonotype turned up many times. The chain combines TRBV7-2 with TRBJ1-4; D perhaps matches TRBD1 (6 bases). The CDR3 is 15 residues long. The germline CDR1 and CDR2 sequences are SGHTA and FQGNSA. Deletions cut 5 bases from V and 7 bases from J, with 17 bases between. CDR3 loop: CASSPRPLGGEKLFF. Here the CDR3 DNA reads TGTGCCAGCAGCCCACGCCCTTTAGGGGGTGAAAAACTGTTTTTT.

Notes on this clonotype: A much more abundant neighbour one base away suggests this may be a read error. This chain links TRBV6-6 with TRBJ2-2; 9 bases line up with TRBD1. The junction had 8 bases not matched to a gene; V was cut back by 7 bases and J by 5 bases. This CDR3 comprises 15 residues. Germline values: CDR1 MNHNY, CDR2 SVGAGI (reference sequence). CDR3 bases: TGTGCCAGCAACTCCGGGACAGGGAGAACCGGGGAGCTGTTTTTT. It yields the protein CASNSGTGRTGELFF.

The chain employs TRBV30 and TRBJ2-7, with D maybe TRBD2 (6 bases). Germline V gene data show CDR1 as GTSNPN and CDR2 as SVGIG (reference sequence). The CDR3 contains 11 residues. V was cut by 3 bases and J by 12 bases, with 15 bases left in between. The CDR3 spells CAWSPGDQRYF. The CDR3 DNA reads TGTGCCTGGAGCCCGGGAGACCAGCGGTACTTC.

The chain links TRBV29-1 to TRBJ1-6; possible D gene TRBD1, 5 bases. Germline-derived CDR1 and CDR2 are SQVTM and ANQGSEA. With 7 bases removed from V and 4 bases from J, the gap between germline ends came to 14 bases. There are 14 residues in the CDR3. DNA for the CDR3: TGCAGCGGGAGCGGGACGGCATATAATTCACCCCTCCACTTT. Translated, it gives CSGSGTAYNSPLHF.

As to this clonotype: Being one base from a much bigger clone, this may be a read error. This chain joins TRBV14 and TRBJ2-5; D is unclear. V was trimmed by 1 base and J by 4 bases, leaving 10 bases between them. The CDR3 consists of 14 residues. Germline V gene data show CDR1 as SGHDN and CDR2 as FVKESK. The CDR3 DNA reads as TGTGCCAGCAGCCAAGCTGTATCGGGAGAGACCCAGTACTTC. It is translated as CASSQAVSGETQYF.

In this sample, this clonotype turned up once. V and J are TRBV7-2 and TRBJ2-7, with D uncertain. The CDR3 length is 12 residues. Germline V gene data show CDR1 as SGHTA and CDR2 as FQGNSA. The V end lost 3 bases, the J end lost 0 bases, and 3 bases lay between the germline ends. The CDR3 DNA sequence: TGTGCCAGCAGCTTTAGCTCCTACGAGCAGTACTTC. Translation: CASSFSSYEQYF.

This clonotype was counted ten times or more. This chain connects TRBV7-9 to TRBJ2-1; TRBD2 agrees at 11 bases. The CDR3 runs to 12 residues. Germline-derived CDR1 and CDR2 are SEHNR and FQNEAQ (reference sequence). The junction had 7 bases not matched to a gene; V was cut back by 6 bases and J by 15 bases. The CDR3 nucleotides read TGTGCCAGCAGACGACTAGCGGGACAAGTGTTCTTC. The encoded protein is CASRRLAGQVFF.

Ten or more counts support this clonotype. The V gene is TRBV6-1, the J gene TRBJ2-7; D perhaps matches TRBD2 (6 bases). CDR1 is MNHNS and CDR2 is SASEGT in the germline V gene. This CDR3 spans 14 amino acids. The germline V and J ends were trimmed by 1 base and 3 bases, with 10 bases remaining between them. As DNA, the CDR3 is TGTGCCAGCAGTGAAGGGCGGGGCATCTACGAGCAGTACTTC. Translation gives CASSEGRGIYEQYF.

This clonotype was observed many times. V usage is TRBV19 and J usage is TRBJ1-2; no firm D call. Germline loops: CDR1 LNHDA, CDR2 SQIVND (reference sequence). The V and J ends lost 5 bases and 5 bases respectively, with 12 bases between them. The CDR3 has 13 amino acids. Written as DNA, the CDR3 is TGTGCCAGTAGTGAGACGGCCGGATATGGCTACACCTTC. Translated: CASSETAGYGYTF.

This clonotype was counted many times. The chain joins TRBV7-2 to TRBJ2-3; weak D call: TRBD2 (6 bases). V was pared by 1 base and J by 1 base, with 9 bases between. The CDR3 runs 15 residues. The germline V gene has CDR1 SGHTA and CDR2 FQGNSA. CDR3 amino acids: CASSLVVAGTDTQYF. In nucleotides, the CDR3 is TGTGCCAGCAGCTTAGTTGTAGCGGGCACAGATACGCAGTATTTT.

At least ten counts were recorded for this clonotype. The V gene is TRBV14, the J gene TRBJ2-1; possible D gene TRBD1, 5 bases. The V and J ends lost 5 bases and 13 bases respectively, with 15 bases between them. CDR3 length: 12 amino acids. CDR1 and CDR2 from the germline V gene are SGHDN and FVKESK. CDR3 sequence (DNA): TGTGCCAGCAGCAGCACAGGAACAATTCAGTTCTTC. Its translation is CASSSTGTIQFF.

This clonotype occurred many times. The J gene is TRBJ2-1, the V gene TRBV24-1; D not certain. The germline V gene has CDR1 KGHDR and CDR2 SFDVKD. CDR3 size: 16 residues. V gave up 0 bases and J gave up 0 bases, with 8 bases separating them. The CDR3 protein is CATSDLQSDSYNEQFF. The CDR3 nucleotides are TGTGCCACCAGTGATTTGCAGAGCGACTCCTACAATGAGCAGTTCTTC.

This clonotype showed up many times. The chain carries TRBV2 and TRBJ2-1; possibly TRBD1 or TRBD2 for D (6 bases each). Germline CDR1 is SNHLY and CDR2 is FYNNEI. CDR3 size: 12 residues. V lost 11 bases and J lost 3, with 11 bases in between. CDR3 nucleotide sequence: TGTGCCGGGGGGACATTCTACAATGAGCAGTTCTTC. Translation: CAGGTFYNEQFF. Variable domain in full (rest from reference TRBV2 and TRBJ2-1): EPEVTQTPSHQVTQMGQEVILRCVPISNHLYFYWYRQILGQKVEFLVSFYNNEISEKSEIFDDQFSVERPDGSNFTLKIRSTKLEDSAMYFCAGGTFYNEQFFGPGTRLTVL.

The chain joins TRBV15 to TRBJ2-5; 7 nucleotides align to TRBD2. CDR1 is LNHNV, CDR2 YYDKDF, per germline (reference sequence). The CDR3 covers 13 residues. Trimming at V came to 6 bases and at J to 4 bases, leaving 5 bases not matched to a gene. The DNA of the CDR3 is TGTGCCACCAGGCGGGGGTACGGAGAGACCCAGTACTTC. Its protein is CATRRGYGETQYF.

This clonotype has at least ten counts. The rearrangement uses TRBV5-1 and TRBJ2-3; 11 bases match TRBD2. Per germline, CDR1 SGHRS and CDR2 YFSETQ. This CDR3 comprises 17 residues. Trimming removed 3 bases from V and 1 base from J; junction bases left unmatched: 7. The CDR3 region has the DNA TGCGCCAGCAGCTCGGGCCAACTAGCGGGGGGCACAGATACGCAGTATTTT. Translating it yields CASSSGQLAGGTDTQYF.

This clonotype was detected ten times or more. V is TRBV2 and J is TRBJ1-6; D uncertain. Trimming took 6 bases from V and 11 from J, leaving 17 bases between them. The CDR3 has 14 amino acids. Per germline, CDR1 SNHLY and CDR2 FYNNEI. The CDR3 coding sequence is TGTGCCAGCAGCGAACCGGGAACACCTACACCCCTCCACTTT. This encodes CASSEPGTPTPLHF. Based on the CDR3 plus reference TRBV2 and TRBJ1-6, the full variable domain is EPEVTQTPSHQVTQMGQEVILRCVPISNHLYFYWYRQILGQKVEFLVSFYNNEISEKSEIFDDQFSVERPDGSNFTLKIRSTKLEDSAMYFCASSEPGTPTPLHFGNGTRLTVT.

The sample holds many counts of this clonotype. The gene calls are TRBV14 and TRBJ2-7; D is perhaps TRBD1 or TRBD2 (5 bases each). Trimming pared 2 bases from V and 4 bases from J, leaving 12 bases between. CDR1 and CDR2 (germline): SGHDN, FVKESK. The CDR3 consists of 14 residues. The CDR3 DNA is TGTGCCAGCAGCCAATGGGGGATACATTACGAGCAGTACTTC. It codes for CASSQWGIHYEQYF.

Only a few counts were recorded for this clonotype. This chain joins TRBV10-1 and TRBJ2-2; 9 nucleotides agree with TRBD2. V gave up 7 bases and J gave up 4 bases; unmatched junction bases: 4. Germline V lookup: CDR1 WNHNN, CDR2 SYGVQD (reference sequence). The CDR3 is 14 residues long. CDR3 bases: TGCGCCAGCACCGGCGGGGGGGGCACCGGGGAGCTGTTTTTT. This sequence encodes CASTGGGGTGELFF.

This clonotype was recorded at least ten times. V gene TRBV5-1 combines with J gene TRBJ2-7; D is perhaps TRBD1 or TRBD2 (5 bases each). V lost 2 bases to trimming and J lost 3 bases, with 21 bases between them. Per the germline V gene, CDR1 is SGHRS and CDR2 is YFSETQ. CDR3 size: 17 residues. The CDR3 loop reads CASSFRPGSGGNYEQYF. The CDR3 region has the DNA TGCGCCAGCAGCTTTCGTCCTGGGAGTGGGGGTAACTACGAGCAGTACTTC.

The table lists this clonotype with many counts. The CDR3 is CASSLGFGTGVYSPLHF. DNA for the CDR3: TGTGCCAGCAGCCTCGGTTTTGGGACAGGCGTGTATTCACCCCTCCACTTT. This chain links TRBV7-2 with TRBJ1-6; 8 bases map to TRBD1. Germline V gives CDR1 SGHTA, CDR2 FQGNSA. V trimming: 5 bases; J trimming: 8 bases; junction bases outside the gene matches: 14. CDR3 length: 17 residues. Using reference TRBV7-2 and TRBJ1-6 for the parts outside the CDR3, the full variable domain is GAGVSQSPSNKVTEKGKDVELRCDPISGHTALYWYRQSLGQGLEFLIYFQGNSAPDKSGLPSDRFSAERTGGSVSTLTIQRTQQEDSAVYLCASSLGFGTGVYSPLHFGNGTRLTVT.

This clonotype has at least ten counts. The J gene is TRBJ2-7, the V gene TRBV12-3 or TRBV12-4; TRBD1 agrees at 8 bases. The V gene end was trimmed by 5 bases and the J gene end by 6 bases; junction bases not matched to a gene: 9. CDR3 length: 14 amino acids. For the CDR3, the DNA is TGTGCCAGCAGTCCCCAGCAGGGGGCGAGCGAGCAGTACTTC. It translates to CASSPQQGASEQYF.

This clonotype was seen repeatedly, ten times or more. The V gene is TRBV9, the J gene TRBJ1-3; D is possibly TRBD1 (6 bases). Germline V gene sequence: CDR1 SGDLS, CDR2 YYNGEE. This CDR3 comprises 15 residues. V dropped 3 bases and J dropped 0 bases, with 10 bases sitting between them. CDR3 sequence reads: CASSARQDSGNTIYF. The CDR3, as DNA: TGTGCCAGCAGCGCCCGACAGGACTCTGGAAACACCATATATTTT.